This is a list of T cell receptor beta chains from one sample in a study of blood T cell repertoires in COVID-19. Produced via immunoSEQ multiplex PCR; TCRdb's table is partial and in-frame only. The table has roughly 200,000 clones, roughly 84% seen once. The sequenced material came from peripheral blood. The receptor set was obtained from a person aged 70 to 85 with COVID-19, enrolled during active disease. The CDR3 runs from the conserved cysteine through the conserved F or W. D genes are given only for firm matches. Where a row states a size, it is once, few, many or the class of an expanded clone; other rows omit it.

once | TRBJ2-7 | TRBV7-2 | NA | CASKLQVSSYEQYF | TGTGCCAGTAAGCTTCAGGTCAGCTCCTACGAGCAGTACTTC
NA | TRBJ2-1 | TRBV19 | NA | CASSNRQIYGEQFF | TGTGCCAGTAGTAATAGACAGATTTACGGTGAGCAGTTCTTC
NA | TRBJ2-3 | TRBV5-5 | NA | CASSPERGDTQYF | TGTGCCAGCAGCCCGGAAAGGGGAGATACGCAGTATTTT
once | TRBJ2-3 | TRBV6-2/TRBV6-3 | TRBD2 | CASSMTSGGVGTDTQYF | TGTGCCAGCAGTATGACTAGCGGGGGAGTTGGCACAGATACGCAGTATTTT
many | TRBJ2-3 | TRBV6-4 | NA | CASSESGEGGDTQYF | TGTGCCAGCAGTGAATCGGGAGAGGGGGGGGATACGCAGTATTTT
few | TRBJ1-2 | TRBV30 | TRBD1 | CAWSTYRDRDGYTF | TGTGCCTGGAGTACCTACCGGGACAGGGACGGCTACACCTTC
NA | TRBJ2-5 | TRBV7-9 | NA | CASSPMGGGVQETQYF | TGTGCCAGCAGCCCTATGGGTGGCGGGGTTCAAGAGACCCAGTACTTC
NA | TRBJ2-1 | TRBV20-1 | NA | CSASEVGVRNEQFF | TGCAGTGCTAGTGAAGTAGGTGTCAGGAATGAGCAGTTCTTC
once | TRBJ1-2 | TRBV24-1 | NA | CATSDRETGNYGYTF | TGTGCCACCAGTGATCGAGAGACAGGAAACTATGGCTACACCTTC
NA | TRBJ2-1 | TRBV29-1 | NA | CSVEGGEEASYNEQFF | TGCAGCGTTGAGGGTGGGGAGGAAGCCTCCTACAATGAGCAGTTCTTC
NA | TRBJ1-6 | TRBV3-1/TRBV3-2 | NA | CASSQVVESSYNSPLHF | TGTGCCAGCAGCCAAGTCGTAGAGAGCTCCTATAATTCACCCCTCCACTTT
NA | TRBJ1-2 | TRBV7-3 | TRBD1 | CASSLTGDRGLAVGYTF | TGTGCCAGCAGCCTTACCGGAGACAGGGGACTTGCTGTCGGCTACACCTTC
NA | TRBJ2-7 | TRBV11-2 | TRBD1 | CASSLGPGGGYEQYF | TGTGCCAGCAGCTTAGGGCCAGGGGGCGGCTACGAGCAGTACTTC
NA | TRBJ2-7 | TRBV6-5 | TRBD2 | CASSPRGTYEQYF | TGTGCCAGCTCCCCGCGGGGGACCTACGAGCAGTACTTC
NA | TRBJ1-6 | TRBV19 | TRBD1 | CASSQGVSPLHF | TGTGCCAGTAGCCAGGGGGTTTCACCCCTCCACTTT
NA | TRBJ2-3 | TRBV6-5 | TRBD2 | CASSYIGGAADTQYF | TGTGCCAGCAGTTATATCGGGGGGGCCGCAGATACGCAGTATTTT
NA | TRBJ2-3 | TRBV10-3 | TRBD2 | CAISGTSGGRTDTQYF | TGTGCCATCAGCGGGACTAGCGGGGGCCGCACAGATACGCAGTATTTT
NA | TRBJ2-3 | TRBV14 | NA | CASSRTQEGDTQYF | TGTGCCAGCAGTCGGACACAGGAGGGGGATACGCAGTATTTT
NA | TRBJ2-2 | TRBV29-1 | NA | CSAQGGTGPTGELFF | TGCAGCGCCCAGGGCGGGACTGGCCCCACCGGGGAGCTGTTTTTT
NA | TRBJ2-2 | TRBV7-2 | NA | CASSLSPETANTGELFF | TGTGCCAGCAGCTTAAGTCCTGAGACAGCGAACACCGGGGAGCTGTTTTTT
NA | TRBJ1-1 | TRBV18 | NA | CASSPGRVEAFF | TGTGCCAGCTCACCCGGCAGGGTTGAAGCTTTCTTT
NA | TRBJ2-7 | TRBV29-1 | NA | CSVEDPQGGAYEQYF | TGCAGCGTTGAAGATCCCCAGGGGGGTGCTTACGAGCAGTACTTC
once | TRBJ1-6 | TRBV7-2 | NA | CASSLDGAGSPLHF | TGTGCCAGCAGCTTAGACGGAGCCGGTTCACCCCTCCACTTT
NA | TRBJ2-7 | TRBV7-2 | TRBD2 | CASSLAGVVAGKLGEQYF | TGTGCCAGCAGCTTAGCGGGGGTGGTAGCGGGGAAGTTGGGCGAGCAGTACTTC
NA | TRBJ2-7 | TRBV4-1 | TRBD2 | CASSLQDRTSGSSYEQYF | TGCGCCAGCAGCCTCCAGGATCGGACTAGCGGGAGTTCCTACGAGCAGTACTTC
NA | TRBJ2-5 | TRBV19 | TRBD1 | CASSIEGTGTLKTQYF | TGTGCCAGTAGTATTGAAGGGACAGGGACTCTGAAGACCCAGTACTTC
NA | TRBJ1-1 | TRBV18 | NA | CASSPGLQAGTEAFF | TGTGCCAGCTCACCAGGATTACAGGCTGGGACTGAAGCTTTCTTT
NA | TRBJ1-1 | TRBV7-3 | NA | CASSPGPNTEAFF | TGTGCCAGCAGCCCAGGGCCGAATACTGAAGCTTTCTTT
once | TRBJ1-5 | TRBV2 | NA | CASSEAGVQPQHF | TGTGCCAGCAGTGAAGCCGGGGTCCAGCCCCAGCATTTT
once | TRBJ2-3 | TRBV19 | TRBD2 | CASSIVWRGGENTQYF | TGTGCCAGTAGTATAGTATGGCGGGGGGGCGAAAATACGCAGTATTTT
NA | TRBJ1-5 | TRBV6-1 | NA | CASSEGTPYQPQHF | TGTGCCAGCAGTGAAGGGACACCCTATCAGCCCCAGCATTTT
few | TRBJ2-5 | TRBV7-2 | NA | CASSLTGSQETQYF | TGTGCCAGCAGCTTAACAGGCTCCCAAGAGACCCAGTACTTC
NA | TRBJ1-6 | TRBV27 | NA | CASRDSSYNSPLHF | TGTGCCAGCAGAGACAGTTCCTATAATTCACCCCTCCACTTT
NA | TRBJ1-2 | TRBV28 | TRBD1 | CASSLLGDRPNYGYTF | TGTGCCAGCAGTTTATTAGGGGACAGACCTAACTATGGCTACACCTTC
NA | TRBJ1-6 | TRBV7-8 | NA | CASSLVLVEPLHF | TGTGCCAGCAGCTTAGTTTTAGTAGAACCCCTCCACTTT
NA | TRBJ1-3 | TRBV6-5 | TRBD1 | CASSLTGPGNTIYF | TGTGCCAGCAGTTTGACAGGGCCTGGAAACACCATATATTTT
NA | TRBJ1-5 | TRBV2 | NA | CASNPTGMSNQPQHF | TGTGCCAGCAATCCAACAGGGATGAGCAATCAGCCCCAGCATTTT
NA | TRBJ2-7 | TRBV5-1 | TRBD1 | CASSFGQGAGEQYF | TGCGCCAGCAGCTTCGGACAGGGGGCGGGCGAGCAGTACTTC
NA | TRBJ2-2 | TRBV9 | NA | CASSPGAGDTGELFF | TGTGCCAGCAGCCCTGGGGCAGGGGACACCGGGGAGCTGTTTTTT
once | TRBJ2-5 | TRBV7-3 | TRBD2 | CASSLNGGAIETQYF | TGTGCCAGCAGCTTAAACGGGGGGGCCATTGAGACCCAGTACTTC
NA | TRBJ1-2 | TRBV28 | TRBD1 | CATDRGYGYTF | TGTGCCACCGACAGGGGCTATGGCTACACCTTC
NA | TRBJ2-3 | TRBV5-4 | NA | CASSFGSTDTQYF | TGTGCCAGCAGCTTCGGGAGCACAGATACGCAGTATTTT
few | TRBJ2-3 | TRBV5-1 | NA | CASSLDSLAGGDTQYF | TGCGCCAGCAGCTTGGACAGTCTAGCCGGGGGAGATACGCAGTATTTT
NA | TRBJ2-7 | TRBV18 | NA | CASSPTPTSRGEQYF | TGTGCCAGCTCACCCACTCCCACCTCCAGAGGCGAGCAGTACTTC
NA | TRBJ2-7 | TRBV28 | NA | CASSARPSYEQYF | TGTGCCAGCAGTGCTAGACCGAGTTACGAGCAGTACTTC
NA | TRBJ1-2 | TRBV19 | NA | CASSMAGANYGYTF | TGTGCCAGTAGTATGGCGGGAGCTAACTATGGCTACACCTTC
NA | TRBJ1-6 | TRBV28 | TRBD1 | CASSQPTGMDSPLHF | TGTGCCAGCAGTCAACCGACAGGGATGGATTCACCCCTCCACTTT
NA | TRBJ2-2 | TRBV15 | NA | CATSRDGFYTGELFF | TGTGCCACCAGCAGAGACGGGTTCTACACCGGGGAGCTGTTTTTT
NA | TRBJ2-7 | TRBV7-9 | TRBD2 | CASSLDLAGYEQYF | TGTGCCAGCAGCTTAGACCTAGCGGGCTACGAGCAGTACTTC
NA | TRBJ2-2 | TRBV19 | NA | CASSMLPETGELFF | TGTGCCAGTAGTATGCTACCCGAGACTGGGGAGCTGTTTTTT
once | TRBJ1-6 | TRBV20-1 | NA | CSASKGSRVSPLHF | TGCAGTGCTAGTAAGGGGTCCCGCGTTTCACCCCTCCACTTT
NA | TRBJ2-7 | TRBV5-4 | NA | CASSLDPLLYEQYF | TGTGCCAGCAGCTTGGATCCCCTCCTGTACGAGCAGTACTTC